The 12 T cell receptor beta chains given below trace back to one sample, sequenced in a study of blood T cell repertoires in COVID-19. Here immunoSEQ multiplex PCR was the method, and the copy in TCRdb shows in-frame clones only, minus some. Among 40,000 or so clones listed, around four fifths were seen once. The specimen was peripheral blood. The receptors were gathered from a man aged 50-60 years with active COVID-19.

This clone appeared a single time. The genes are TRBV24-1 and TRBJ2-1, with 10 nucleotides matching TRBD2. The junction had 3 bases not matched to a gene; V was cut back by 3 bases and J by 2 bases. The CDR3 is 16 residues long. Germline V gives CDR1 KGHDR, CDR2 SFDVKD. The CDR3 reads CATSDQRGGTYNEQFF. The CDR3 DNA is TGTGCCACCAGTGATCAGCGGGGGGGGACCTACAATGAGCAGTTCTTC.

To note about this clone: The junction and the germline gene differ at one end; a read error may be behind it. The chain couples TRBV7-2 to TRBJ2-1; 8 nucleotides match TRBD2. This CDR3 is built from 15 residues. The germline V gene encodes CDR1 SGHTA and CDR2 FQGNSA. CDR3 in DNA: TGTGCCAGCAGCATAGCGGGGCCTAACTACAATGAGCAGTTCTTC. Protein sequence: CASSIAGPNYNEQFF.

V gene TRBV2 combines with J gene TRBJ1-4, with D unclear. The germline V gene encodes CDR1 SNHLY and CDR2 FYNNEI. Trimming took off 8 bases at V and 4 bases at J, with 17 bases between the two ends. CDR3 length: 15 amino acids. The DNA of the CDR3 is TGTGCCAGCTTGGTTTGGCCGGGGAATAATGAAAAACTGTTTTTT. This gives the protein CASLVWPGNNEKLFF.

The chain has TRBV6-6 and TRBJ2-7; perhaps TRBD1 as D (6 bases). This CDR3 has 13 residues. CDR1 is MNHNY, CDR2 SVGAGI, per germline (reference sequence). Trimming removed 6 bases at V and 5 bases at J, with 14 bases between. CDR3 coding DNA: TGTGCCAGCAGGGGCCAGGGGAGACACGAGCAGTACTTC. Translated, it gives CASRGQGRHEQYF.

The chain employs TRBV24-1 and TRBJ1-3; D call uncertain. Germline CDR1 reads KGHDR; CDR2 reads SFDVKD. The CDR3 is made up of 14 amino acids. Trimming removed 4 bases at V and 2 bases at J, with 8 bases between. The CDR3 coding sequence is TGTGCCACCAGTGAGACGGGGACTGGAAACACCATATATTTT. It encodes CATSETGTGNTIYF.

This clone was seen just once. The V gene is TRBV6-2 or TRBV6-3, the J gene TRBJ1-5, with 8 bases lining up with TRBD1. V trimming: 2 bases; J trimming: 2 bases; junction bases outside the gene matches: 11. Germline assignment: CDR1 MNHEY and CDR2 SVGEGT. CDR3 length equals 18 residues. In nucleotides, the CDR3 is TGTGCCAGCAGTTACCTGCGGCAGGGGGCGCGGGGCAATCAGCCCCAGCATTTT. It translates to CASSYLRQGARGNQPQHF.

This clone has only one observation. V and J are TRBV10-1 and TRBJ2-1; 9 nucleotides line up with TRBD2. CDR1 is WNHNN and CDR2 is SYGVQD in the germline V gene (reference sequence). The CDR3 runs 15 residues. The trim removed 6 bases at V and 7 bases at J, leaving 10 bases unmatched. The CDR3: CASRDSGRSSNEQFF. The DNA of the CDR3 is TGCGCCAGCAGGGATAGCGGGAGAAGCAGTAATGAGCAGTTCTTC.

The chain's CDR3 is CASSPGQGTTEAFF. The CDR3 nucleotides read TGTGCCAGCAGCCCGGGACAGGGGACAACTGAAGCTTTCTTT. The chain combines TRBV5-4 with TRBJ1-1; 10 bases match TRBD1. The germline CDR1 and CDR2 sequences are SGHNT and YYREEE (reference sequence). Unmatched junction bases numbered 5, after V lost 4 bases and J lost 5 bases. The CDR3 runs to 14 residues.

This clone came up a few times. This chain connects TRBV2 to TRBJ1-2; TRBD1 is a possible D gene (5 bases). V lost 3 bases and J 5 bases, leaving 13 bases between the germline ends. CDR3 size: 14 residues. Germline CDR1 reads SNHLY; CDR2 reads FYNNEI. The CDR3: CASSDRGKGYGYTF. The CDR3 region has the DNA TGTGCCAGCAGTGATCGGGGGAAGGGGTATGGCTACACCTTC.

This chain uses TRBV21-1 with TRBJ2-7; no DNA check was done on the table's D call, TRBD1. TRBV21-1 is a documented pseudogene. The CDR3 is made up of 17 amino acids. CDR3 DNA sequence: TGTGCCAGGCCACACAAATTTTGGCTGGAAAAGGGGCTCGAGCAGTACTTC. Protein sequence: CARPHKFWLEKGLEQYF.

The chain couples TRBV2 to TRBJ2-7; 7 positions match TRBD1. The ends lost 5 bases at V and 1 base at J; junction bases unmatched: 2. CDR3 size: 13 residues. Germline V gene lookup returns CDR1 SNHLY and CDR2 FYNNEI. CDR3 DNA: TGTGCCAGCAGTTCGACAGGGTCCTACGAGCAGTACTTC. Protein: CASSSTGSYEQYF.

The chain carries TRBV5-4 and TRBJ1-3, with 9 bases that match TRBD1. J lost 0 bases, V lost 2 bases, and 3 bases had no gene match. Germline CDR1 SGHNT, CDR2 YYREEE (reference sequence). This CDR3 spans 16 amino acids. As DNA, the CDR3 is TGTGCCAGCAGCTTACCGACAGGGGGCTCTGGAAACACCATATATTTT. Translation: CASSLPTGGSGNTIYF.